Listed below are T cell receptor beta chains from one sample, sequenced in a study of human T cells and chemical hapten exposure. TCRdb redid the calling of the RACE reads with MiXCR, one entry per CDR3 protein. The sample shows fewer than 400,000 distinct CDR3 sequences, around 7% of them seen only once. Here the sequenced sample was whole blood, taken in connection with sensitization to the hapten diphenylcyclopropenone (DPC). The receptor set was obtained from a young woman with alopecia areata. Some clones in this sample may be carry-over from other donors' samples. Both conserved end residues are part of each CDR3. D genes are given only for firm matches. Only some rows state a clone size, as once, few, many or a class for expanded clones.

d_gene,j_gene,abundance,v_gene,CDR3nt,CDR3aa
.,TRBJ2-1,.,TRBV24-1,TGTGCCACCAGTGACCCGGCAAGGGGGGCTTTCGATGAGCAGTTCTTC,CATSDPARGAFDEQFF
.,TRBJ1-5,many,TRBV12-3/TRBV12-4,TGTGCCAGCAGTTTAGTAGGTAGCCAGCAGCATTTT,CASSLVGSQQHF
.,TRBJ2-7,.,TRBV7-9,TGTGCCAGCAGCTTCCCAACCGCCGGGGACCGCTACGAGCAGTACTTC,CASSFPTAGDRYEQYF
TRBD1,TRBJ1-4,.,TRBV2,TGTGCCAGCAGGGGACAGGGGGTGGAAAAACTGTTTTTT,CASRGQGVEKLFF
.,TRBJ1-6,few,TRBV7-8,TGTGCCAGCAGCTTGGCGGGCCCCGGGGTGACACCCCTCCACTTT,CASSLAGPGVTPLHF
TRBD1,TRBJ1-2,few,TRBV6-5,TGTGCCAGCAGTTACTCGACGGGACAGGCCTATGGCTACACCTTC,CASSYSTGQAYGYTF
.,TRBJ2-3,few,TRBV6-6,TGTGCCAGCAGTCCCGGGCGCGGGGGCACAGATACGCAGTATTTT,CASSPGRGGTDTQYF
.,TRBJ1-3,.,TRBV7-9,TGTGCCAGCGTACGGGAGAGCTCTGGAAACACCATATATTTT,CASVRESSGNTIYF
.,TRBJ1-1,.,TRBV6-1,TGTGCCAGCAGTGAGAGGGAAGCTGTGAACACTGAAGCTTTCTTT,CASSEREAVNTEAFF
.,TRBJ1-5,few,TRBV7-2,TGTGCCAGCAGTAGACAGACCAATCAGCCCCAGCATTTT,CASSRQTNQPQHF
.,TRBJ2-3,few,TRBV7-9,TGTGCCAGCAGCTTAATCCTCACAGATACGCAGTATTTT,CASSLILTDTQYF
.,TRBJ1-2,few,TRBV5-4,TGTGCCAGCAGAGGAGTTGACACACCCGACGGCGGCTACACCTTC,CASRGVDTPDGGYTF
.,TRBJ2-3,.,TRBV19,TGTGCCAGTAGTCTGACCCGGGGACCGCACAGTACAGATACGCAGTATTTT,CASSLTRGPHSTDTQYF
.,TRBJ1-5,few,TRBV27,TGTGCCAGCAGTTTTGGAGGGGACAATCAGCCCCAGCATTTT,CASSFGGDNQPQHF
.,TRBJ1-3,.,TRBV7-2,TGTGCCAGCAGCTTAAACGGGCCCTCTGGAAACACCATATATTTT,CASSLNGPSGNTIYF
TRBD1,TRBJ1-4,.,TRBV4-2,TGTGCCAGCAGCCAAGAACCGGGACAGGGTAAAGAAAAACTGTTTTTT,CASSQEPGQGKEKLFF
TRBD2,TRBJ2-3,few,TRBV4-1,TGCGCCAGCAGCCAAGTCTTAAGCGGGGAGGCAGATACGCAGTATTTT,CASSQVLSGEADTQYF
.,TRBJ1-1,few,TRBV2,TGTGCCAGCAGTGACACCACAACAGTGAACACTGAAGCTTTCTTT,CASSDTTTVNTEAFF
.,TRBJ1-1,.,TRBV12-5,TGTGCTAGTGGTTTGGAGGACACTGAAGCTTTCTTT,CASGLEDTEAFF
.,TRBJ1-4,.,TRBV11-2,TGTGCCAGCAGCTTTACCGGGACGGAAAAGGAAAAACTGTTTTTT,CASSFTGTEKEKLFF
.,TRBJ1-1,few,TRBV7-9,TGTGCCAGCAGCTTAGCGTTGGTGGAGGGCCCTACTGAAGCTTTCTTT,CASSLALVEGPTEAFF
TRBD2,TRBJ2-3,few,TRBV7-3,TGTGCCAGCAGCTTAACTAGCGGGGGCTTCACCACAGATACGCAGTATTTT,CASSLTSGGFTTDTQYF